The 4 T cell receptor beta chains in this list originate from one sample, sequenced in a study of T cell repertoires in cytomegalovirus infection (dated by TCRdb to about 2019). Sequencer: Illumina HiSeq 1500. TCRdb's own reprocessing of the public reads used fastp at Q25 and MiXCR and kept productive beta chains. A single entry per CDR3 protein holds the most common genes and DNA from its merged rows. This sample has hundreds of thousands of distinct CDR3 sequences in its table, and roughly 30% of those were observed once. Together, the top ten hold 13% of the sample. The sample's treatment or condition label is to be understood as: in vitro stimulation with specific CMV peptide epitopes to enrich CMV-specific T cells. No antigen has been identified for these receptors. Sequences were derived from cultured CD8+ T cells from PBMCs, sampled from culture after CMV antigen stimulation. The receptors derive from a human donor in good health (CMV status not recorded). Some clones in this sample may be carry-over from other donors' samples.

In this sample, this clonotype turned up many times. The chain links TRBV7-8 to TRBJ1-1, with 8 bases fitting TRBD1. The CDR3 is 15 amino acids. Germline CDR1 SGHVS, CDR2 FQNEAQ. The ends lost 5 bases at V and 8 bases at J; junction bases unmatched: 13. The CDR3 loop is CASSLLQGGPEEAFF. CDR3 coding DNA: TGTGCCAGCAGCCTGTTACAGGGGGGGCCTGAGGAAGCTTTCTTT.

The CDR3 DNA reads TGTGCCAGCAGCTTAGGGGGGTGGGAGAGGGATGAGCAGTTCTTC. It codes for CASSLGGWERDEQFF. V gene TRBV7-9 combines with J gene TRBJ2-1; D may match TRBD1 or TRBD2 (5 bases each). The CDR3 totals 15 residues. Per germline, CDR1 SEHNR and CDR2 FQNEAQ (reference sequence). Trimming cost V 1 base and J 8 bases, with 15 bases left between them. The whole variable domain, remainder taken from reference TRBV7-9 and TRBJ2-1, is DTGVSQNPRHKITKRGQNVTFRCDPISEHNRLYWYRQTLGQGPEFLTYFQNEAQLEKSRLLSDRFSAERPKGSFSTLEIQRTEQGDSAMYLCASSLGGWERDEQFFGPGTRLTVL.

J is TRBJ2-5 and V is TRBV5-6, with TRBD2 as a possible D gene (6 bases). This CDR3 contains 14 residues. V was clipped by 2 bases and J by 4 bases, with 12 bases between them. CDR1 SGHDT and CDR2 YYEEEE come from the germline V gene. The CDR3 reads CASSFRDLGETQYF. For the CDR3, the DNA is TGTGCCAGCAGCTTCAGGGACTTGGGAGAGACCCAGTACTTC.

The chain has TRBV20-1 and TRBJ1-3; D is unclear. The CDR3 runs to 16 residues. V lost 2 bases to trimming and J lost 4 bases, with 18 bases between them. In germline, CDR1 is DFQATT, CDR2 SNEGSKA (reference sequence). The chain's CDR3 is CSARLLGGPDGNTIYF. CDR3 in DNA: TGCAGTGCTAGACTTCTGGGTGGACCGGACGGAAACACCATATATTTT.